The subject of this entry is one T cell receptor (beta chain). Sequenced material consisted of expressed TCRB transcripts (all of the isolated RNA was reverse transcribed). The protocol was immunoSEQ multiplex PCR, while the TCRdb copy is restricted to in-frame clones and leaves out a portion. Here the sample spans under 250,000 clones, 13% to 15% being singletons. This record comes from a study of beta chain features in type 1 diabetes. Germline V gene lookup returns CDR1 SGHTS and CDR2 YDEGEE. The CDR3 has 13 residues. V lost 0 bases to trimming and J lost 7 bases; unmatched junction nucleotides: 3.

The clonotype comes from a middle-aged woman in good health. Material for sequencing was naive CD4+ T cells from blood. The chain couples TRBV5-8 to TRBJ1-2, with 7 positions matching TRBD1. The chain's CDR3 is CASSLGQGRGYTF. CDR3 nucleotide sequence: TGTGCCAGCAGCTTGGGACAGGGACGTGGCTACACCTTC.